Listed below are T cell receptor beta chains from one sample, sequenced in a study of shared clonotypes between healthy human individuals. The data were produced by immunoSEQ multiplex PCR, yet TCRdb's version contains in-frame clones alone and is incomplete. The table records 550,000 to 650,000 clones, 95% to 96% of them present only once. The sample comprised naive CD8+ T cells sorted from blood. All receptors derive from a woman aged 25 to 39 in good health. The CDR3 runs from the conserved cysteine through the conserved F or W. Each record gives: clone size, V gene, D gene, CDR3 length, J gene, CDR3 protein, CDR3 DNA. D genes are given only for firm matches. Size is omitted from some rows. Given values are once, few, many or a class for expanded clones.

-,TRBV9,TRBD1,15,TRBJ1-1,CASSVIGTENTEAFF,TGTGCCAGCAGCGTAATTGGGACAGAGAACACTGAAGCTTTCTTT
-,TRBV2,-,16,TRBJ2-7,CASTQPLGESSYEQYF,TGTGCCAGCACCCAACCGCTTGGCGAGAGCTCCTACGAGCAGTACTTC
-,TRBV27,-,14,TRBJ1-2,CASSRLTGFYGYTF,TGTGCCAGCAGCAGGCTGACAGGATTCTATGGCTACACCTTC
-,TRBV7-9,TRBD2,15,TRBJ2-1,CASSLLAGGMDEQFF,TGTGCCAGCAGCTTATTAGCGGGAGGTATGGATGAGCAGTTCTTC
-,TRBV7-2,-,14,TRBJ1-1,CASSRQQGNTEAFF,TGTGCCAGCAGCCGGCAACAGGGGAACACTGAAGCTTTCTTT
-,TRBV28,-,15,TRBJ2-7,CASSPPSTLGYEQYF,TGTGCCAGCAGTCCCCCCTCTACGTTAGGCTACGAGCAGTACTTC
-,TRBV4-1,-,19,TRBJ1-3,CASSQGTATEISSGNTIYF,TGCGCCAGCAGCCAAGGGACAGCAACAGAGATAAGCTCTGGAAACACCATATATTTT
once,TRBV19,-,11,TRBJ1-1,CASSIGGSAFF,TGTGCCAGTAGTATCGGGGGGTCGGCTTTCTTT
-,TRBV5-1,TRBD2,18,TRBJ2-3,CASSSTLAGPNGTDTQYF,TGCGCCAGCAGCAGTACTCTAGCGGGCCCCAATGGCACAGATACGCAGTATTTT
-,TRBV13,TRBD2,16,TRBJ2-7,CASSLQRLALPYEQYF,TGTGCCAGCAGCTTACAAAGACTAGCCCTACCATACGAGCAGTACTTC
-,TRBV13,TRBD2,14,TRBJ2-7,CASSEGTTSYEQYF,TGTGCCAGCAGCGAAGGGACTACATCCTACGAGCAGTACTTC
once,TRBV9,TRBD2,17,TRBJ2-3,CASSLHGGLADTDTQYF,TGTGCCAGCAGCCTCCACGGGGGACTAGCGGACACAGATACGCAGTATTTT
-,TRBV27,-,12,TRBJ2-5,CASSMPGPEQYF,TGTGCCAGCAGTATGCCGGGGCCAGAACAGTACTTC
-,TRBV30,-,13,TRBJ1-5,CAWSFEDNQPQHF,TGTGCCTGGAGTTTCGAGGACAATCAGCCCCAGCATTTT
-,TRBV11-2,TRBD1,17,TRBJ2-3,CASSPGVYRGRVDTQYF,TGTGCCAGCAGCCCCGGGGTATACAGGGGGCGGGTAGATACGCAGTATTTT
-,TRBV28,-,11,TRBJ1-1,CASGGGTEAFF,TGTGCCAGCGGGGGTGGGACTGAAGCTTTCTTT
-,TRBV23-1,-,12,TRBJ1-2,CASSQQGYGYTF,TGCGCCAGCAGTCAACAGGGATATGGCTACACCTTC
-,TRBV5-1,-,14,TRBJ2-1,CASSLALSYNEQFF,TGCGCCAGCAGCTTGGCCCTCTCCTACAATGAGCAGTTCTTC
-,TRBV4-1,-,15,TRBJ1-1,CASSPAQGLNTEAFF,TGCGCCAGCAGCCCCGCACAGGGATTGAACACTGAAGCTTTCTTT
-,TRBV28,-,16,TRBJ1-5,CASSSPGPLGSQPQHF,TGTGCCAGCAGTTCACCGGGACCCCTTGGGAGTCAGCCCCAGCATTTT
-,TRBV14,-,14,TRBJ2-7,CASSHLFGAIEQYF,TGTGCCAGCAGCCATCTTTTCGGGGCAATTGAGCAGTACTTC
-,TRBV11-3,-,12,TRBJ1-1,CASSSGGTEAFF,TGTGCCAGCAGTTCTGGAGGGACTGAAGCTTTCTTT
-,TRBV7-9,TRBD2,16,TRBJ2-7,CASSLRPGLALHEQYF,TGTGCCAGCAGCTTACGGCCGGGACTAGCGTTGCACGAGCAGTACTTC
-,TRBV6-6,-,13,TRBJ2-3,CASSFERGDTQYF,TGTGCCAGCAGTTTCGAGAGAGGAGATACGCAGTATTTT
-,TRBV9,TRBD2,15,TRBJ2-7,CASSVGASGTYEQYF,TGTGCCAGCAGCGTAGGTGCTAGCGGGACCTACGAGCAGTACTTC
-,TRBV10-2,-,15,TRBJ2-3,CASSEEEVATDTQYF,TGCGCCAGCAGTGAAGAGGAGGTGGCCACAGATACGCAGTATTTT
once,TRBV5-6,TRBD1,17,TRBJ2-3,CASRAQRDRVFTDTQYF,TGTGCCAGCAGGGCTCAGCGGGACAGGGTATTCACAGATACGCAGTATTTT
-,TRBV28,-,16,TRBJ2-1,CASSSSVGGVVGEQFF,TGTGCCAGCAGTTCCTCTGTTGGGGGAGTTGTTGGTGAGCAGTTCTTC
-,TRBV10-3,-,15,TRBJ1-4,CAISDLGGLGEKLFF,TGTGCCATCAGTGATTTGGGTGGGTTAGGCGAAAAACTGTTTTTT
once,TRBV6-5,-,15,TRBJ2-3,CASSYSTTSADTQYF,TGTGCCAGCAGTTACTCGACTACTTCCGCAGATACGCAGTATTTT
-,TRBV6-1,TRBD1,18,TRBJ1-2,CASSEAFSGQGADNGYTF,TGTGCCAGCAGTGAAGCCTTTTCGGGACAGGGGGCTGATAATGGCTACACCTTC
-,TRBV27,-,16,TRBJ2-1,CASSLSRSSSYNEQFF,TGTGCCAGCAGTTTATCGAGATCGTCCTCCTACAATGAGCAGTTCTTC
-,TRBV29-1,TRBD2,12,TRBJ2-2,CSAPAGAGELFF,TGCAGCGCCCCGGCGGGGGCCGGGGAGCTGTTTTTT
-,TRBV14,-,18,TRBJ2-6,CASSHGSGWGAEANVLTF,TGTGCCAGCAGCCACGGGTCGGGTTGGGGGGCTGAGGCCAACGTCCTGACTTTC
-,TRBV7-9,-,13,TRBJ1-1,CASRDAGQAEAFF,TGTGCCAGCAGGGACGCGGGTCAGGCTGAAGCTTTCTTT
-,TRBV27,-,12,TRBJ2-1,CASSFGGHEQFF,TGTGCCAGCAGTTTTGGTGGTCATGAGCAGTTCTTC
-,TRBV4-1,-,13,TRBJ1-2,CASSQRSSYGYTF,TGCGCCAGCAGCCAAAGATCCAGCTATGGCTACACCTTC
-,TRBV7-9,-,14,TRBJ1-1,CASFARTVNTEAFF,TGTGCCAGCTTCGCGAGGACAGTGAACACTGAAGCTTTCTTT
-,TRBV7-6,TRBD2,15,TRBJ2-1,CASSLGRSGSREQFF,TGTGCCAGCAGCTTAGGGCGTAGCGGGAGCAGGGAGCAGTTCTTC
-,TRBV2,TRBD2,15,TRBJ2-1,CASSESTSGDNEQFF,TGTGCCAGCAGTGAATCGACTAGCGGGGACAATGAGCAGTTCTTC
-,TRBV28,-,14,TRBJ1-1,CASSLTGPNTEAFF,TGTGCCAGCAGTTTAACGGGCCCCAACACTGAAGCTTTCTTT
-,TRBV7-8,-,18,TRBJ1-3,CASSLGGGWEASGNTIYF,TGTGCCAGCAGCTTAGGCGGGGGATGGGAGGCATCCGGAAACACCATATATTTT
-,TRBV5-6,TRBD2,13,TRBJ2-7,CASSTTSGYEQYF,TGTGCCAGCAGCACTACTAGCGGGTACGAGCAGTACTTC
-,TRBV28,-,16,TRBJ1-5,CASSLSVSTLNQPQHF,TGTGCCAGCAGTTTGTCGGTATCGACGCTCAATCAGCCCCAGCATTTT
few,TRBV5-1,-,14,TRBJ2-7,CASSPRDHAYEQYF,TGCGCCAGCAGCCCCCGGGACCATGCCTACGAGCAGTACTTC
-,TRBV28,-,11,TRBJ1-2,CATGGNYGYTF,TGTGCCACCGGGGGGAACTATGGCTACACCTTC
-,TRBV15,-,15,TRBJ2-5,CATSRGREVLKTQYF,TGTGCCACCAGCAGAGGCAGGGAGGTCCTGAAGACCCAGTACTTC
-,TRBV5-1,-,16,TRBJ2-1,CASSLVGRGAYNEQFF,TGCGCCAGCAGCTTGGTAGGGCGGGGCGCCTACAATGAGCAGTTCTTC
-,TRBV28,-,13,TRBJ2-7,CASSPFLGYEQYF,TGTGCCAGCAGTCCCTTCTTAGGGTACGAGCAGTACTTC
few,TRBV19,-,12,TRBJ1-2,CASKLSNYGYTF,TGTGCCAGTAAGCTGAGTAACTATGGCTACACCTTC
-,TRBV28,TRBD2,16,TRBJ2-1,CASSTTGLAGYNEQFF,TGTGCCAGCAGCACCACGGGACTAGCGGGGTACAATGAGCAGTTCTTC
-,TRBV7-8,TRBD2,16,TRBJ2-3,CASSLWTSGRTDTQYF,TGTGCCAGCAGCTTATGGACTAGCGGGAGAACAGATACGCAGTATTTT
-,TRBV15,TRBD2,15,TRBJ2-7,CATSTWFSGSNEQYF,TGTGCCACCAGCACCTGGTTTAGCGGGAGTAACGAGCAGTACTTC
-,TRBV25-1,-,12,TRBJ1-6,CASREINSPLHF,TGTGCCAGCCGGGAAATTAATTCACCCCTCCACTTT
-,TRBV9,-,13,TRBJ1-5,CASSPSVGQPQHF,TGTGCCAGCAGCCCGTCCGTGGGGCAGCCCCAGCATTTT